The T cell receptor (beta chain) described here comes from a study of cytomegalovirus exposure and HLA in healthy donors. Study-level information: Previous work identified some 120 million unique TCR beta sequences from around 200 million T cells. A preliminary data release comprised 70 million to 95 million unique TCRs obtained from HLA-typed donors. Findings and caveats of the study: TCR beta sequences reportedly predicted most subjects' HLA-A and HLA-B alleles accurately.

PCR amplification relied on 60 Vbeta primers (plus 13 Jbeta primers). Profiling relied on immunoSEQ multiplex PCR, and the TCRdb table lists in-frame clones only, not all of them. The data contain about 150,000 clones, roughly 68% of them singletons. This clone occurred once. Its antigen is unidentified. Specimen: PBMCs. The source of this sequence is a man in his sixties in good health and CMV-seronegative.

The CDR3 coding sequence is TGCAGCGTTATACCCTCCAGTCTAGCGGCGAACACCGGGGAGCTGTTTTTT. It yields the protein CSVIPSSLAANTGELFF. The chain carries TRBV29-1 and TRBJ2-2, with 7 nucleotides matching TRBD2. The CDR3 spans 17 residues. CDR1 and CDR2 from the germline V gene are SQVTM and ANQGSEA. J was trimmed by 0 bases and V by 5 bases; bases with no gene match: 12.